This is a list of T cell receptor beta chains from one sample in a study of T cell responses to AZD1222 COVID-19 vaccine. Sequencing used immunoSEQ multiplex PCR; TCRdb keeps in-frame clones, though not all of them. The table has approximately 150,000 clones, about 92% seen once; the top ten hold roughly 1.5%. This sample comprised peripheral blood, obtained 28 days after the second AZD1222 dose. Source of these receptors: an adult who received the AZD1222 COVID-19 vaccine. CDR3s include the opening cysteine and the closing phenylalanine or tryptophan. A D gene is named only where the DNA matches it firmly. A row's size may be missing; if present it is once, few, many or a size class.

TRBV7-8	-	-	TRBJ2-2	TGTGCCAGCAGCTTAGCCACGGGCTTCGCCGGGGAGCTGTTTTTT	CASSLATGFAGELFF
TRBV10-3	-	TRBD2	TRBJ2-3	TGTGCCATCAGACCGGGACTAGCGGGAACAGATACGCAGTATTTT	CAIRPGLAGTDTQYF
TRBV27	-	-	TRBJ2-7	TGTGCCAGCAGTTGGTGGGGTGGGGGCAGTTACGAGCAGTACTTC	CASSWWGGGSYEQYF
TRBV5-4	once	-	TRBJ1-4	TGTGCCAGCAGCTTGCACTCCCCGGGAGAAAAACTGTTTTTT	CASSLHSPGEKLFF
TRBV13	once	TRBD2	TRBJ2-7	TGTGCCAGCAGCTTACGGGCTAGCGGGAACTACGAGCAGTACTTC	CASSLRASGNYEQYF
TRBV2	-	-	TRBJ1-2	TGTGCCAGTTTTGACGGGAACTATGGCTACACCTTC	CASFDGNYGYTF
TRBV5-6	-	-	TRBJ1-2	TGTGCCAGCAGCTTGTGGGCCAGTTCTAACTATGGCTACACCTTC	CASSLWASSNYGYTF
TRBV30	-	-	TRBJ2-7	TGTGCCTGGAGTGCCGGGACACCCTACGAGCAGTACTTC	CAWSAGTPYEQYF
TRBV5-6	-	-	TRBJ1-2	TGTGCCAGCAGCTTGAGTCCCGGATTGTATGGCTACACCTTC	CASSLSPGLYGYTF
TRBV11-2	-	-	TRBJ2-2	TGTGCCAGCAGCTTAGCCACGAACACCGGGGAGCTGTTTTTT	CASSLATNTGELFF
TRBV28	-	-	TRBJ1-2	TGTGCCAGCAGACCGCCGGGGGGCGGGGGCTACACCTTC	CASRPPGGGGYTF